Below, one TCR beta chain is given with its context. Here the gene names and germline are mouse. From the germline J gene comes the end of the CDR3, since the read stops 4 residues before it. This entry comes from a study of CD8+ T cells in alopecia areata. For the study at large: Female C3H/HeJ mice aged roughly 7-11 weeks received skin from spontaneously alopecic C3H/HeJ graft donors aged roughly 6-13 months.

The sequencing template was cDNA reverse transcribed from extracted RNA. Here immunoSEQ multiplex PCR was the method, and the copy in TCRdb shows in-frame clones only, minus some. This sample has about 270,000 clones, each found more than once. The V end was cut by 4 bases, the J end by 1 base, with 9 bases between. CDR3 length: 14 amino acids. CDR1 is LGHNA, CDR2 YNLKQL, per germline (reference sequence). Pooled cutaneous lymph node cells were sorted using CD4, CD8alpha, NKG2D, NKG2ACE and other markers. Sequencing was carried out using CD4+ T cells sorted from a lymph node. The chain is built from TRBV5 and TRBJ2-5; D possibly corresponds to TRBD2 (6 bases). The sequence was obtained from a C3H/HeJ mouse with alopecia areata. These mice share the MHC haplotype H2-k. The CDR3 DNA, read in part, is TGTGCCAGCAGCCCGGTGGGGGACCAAGAC. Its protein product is CASSPVGDQD. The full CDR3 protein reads CASSPVGDQDTQYF.